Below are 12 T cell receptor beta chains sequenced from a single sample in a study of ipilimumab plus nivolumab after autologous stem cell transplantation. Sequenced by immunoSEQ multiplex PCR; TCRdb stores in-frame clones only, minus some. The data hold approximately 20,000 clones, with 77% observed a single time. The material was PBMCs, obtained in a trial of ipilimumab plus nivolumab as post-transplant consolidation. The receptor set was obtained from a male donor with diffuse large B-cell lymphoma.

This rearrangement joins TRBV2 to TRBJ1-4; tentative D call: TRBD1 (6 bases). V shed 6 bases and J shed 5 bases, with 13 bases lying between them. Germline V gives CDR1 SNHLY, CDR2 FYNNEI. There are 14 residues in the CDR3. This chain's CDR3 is CASSSGTPNEKLFF. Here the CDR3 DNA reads TGTGCCAGCAGCTCCGGGACACCCAATGAAAAACTGTTTTTT.

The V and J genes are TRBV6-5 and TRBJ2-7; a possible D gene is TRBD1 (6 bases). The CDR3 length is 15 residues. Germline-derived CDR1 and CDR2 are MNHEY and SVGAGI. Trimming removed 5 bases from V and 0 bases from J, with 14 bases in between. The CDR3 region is CASSTTGSNSYEQYF. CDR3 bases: TGTGCCAGCAGTACTACAGGGTCCAACTCCTACGAGCAGTACTTC.

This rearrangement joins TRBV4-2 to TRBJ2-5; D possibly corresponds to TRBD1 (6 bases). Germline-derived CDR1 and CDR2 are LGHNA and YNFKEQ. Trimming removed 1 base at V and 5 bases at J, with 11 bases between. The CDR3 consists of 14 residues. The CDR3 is CASSQARGSETQYF. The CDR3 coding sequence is TGTGCCAGCAGCCAAGCCAGGGGTTCGGAGACCCAGTACTTC.

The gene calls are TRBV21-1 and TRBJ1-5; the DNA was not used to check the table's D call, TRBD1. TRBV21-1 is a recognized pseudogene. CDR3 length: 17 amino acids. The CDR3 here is CASSKSQKDRVDQPQHF. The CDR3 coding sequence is TGTGCCAGCAGCAAGTCGCAAAAAGACAGGGTAGATCAGCCCCAGCATTTT.

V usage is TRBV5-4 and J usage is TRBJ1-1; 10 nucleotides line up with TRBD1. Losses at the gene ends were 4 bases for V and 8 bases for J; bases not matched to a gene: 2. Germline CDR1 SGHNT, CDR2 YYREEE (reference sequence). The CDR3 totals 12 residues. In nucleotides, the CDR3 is TGTGCCAGCAGCCCGGGACAGGGGGAAGCTTTCTTT. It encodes CASSPGQGEAFF.

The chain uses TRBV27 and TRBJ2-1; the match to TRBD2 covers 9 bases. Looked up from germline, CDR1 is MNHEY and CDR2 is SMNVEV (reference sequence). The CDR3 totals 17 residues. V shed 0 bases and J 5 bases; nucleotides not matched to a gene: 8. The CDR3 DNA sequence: TGTGCCAGCAGTTTATCCGGCGGGACTAGCCGGAACAATGAGCAGTTCTTC. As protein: CASSLSGGTSRNNEQFF.

The DNA of the CDR3 is TGTGCCAGCAGCGCCGACAGGGCTGGAAACACCATATATTTT. It specifies CASSADRAGNTIYF. The chain employs TRBV7-2 and TRBJ1-3, with 7 bases aligning to TRBD1. The CDR3 loop spans 14 amino acids. Trimming cost V 5 bases and J 2 bases; bases outside gene matches: 3. Germline V gene data show CDR1 as SGHTA and CDR2 as FQGNSA.

In DNA, the CDR3 is TGTGCCTGGAGCCCCGACTCCTACGAGCAGTACTTC. Protein product: CAWSPDSYEQYF. The gene calls are TRBV30 and TRBJ2-7; D gene ambiguous. This CDR3 is 12 amino acids long. The germline gives CDR1 GTSNPN, CDR2 SVGIG (reference sequence). V gave up 3 bases and J gave up 0 bases, with 6 bases separating them.

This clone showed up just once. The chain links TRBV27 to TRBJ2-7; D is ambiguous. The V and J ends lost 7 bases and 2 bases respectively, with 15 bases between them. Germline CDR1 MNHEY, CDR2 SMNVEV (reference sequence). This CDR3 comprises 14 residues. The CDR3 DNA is TGTGCCAGCACCCCCTGGCCGACGGCCTACGAGCAGTACTTC. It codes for CASTPWPTAYEQYF.

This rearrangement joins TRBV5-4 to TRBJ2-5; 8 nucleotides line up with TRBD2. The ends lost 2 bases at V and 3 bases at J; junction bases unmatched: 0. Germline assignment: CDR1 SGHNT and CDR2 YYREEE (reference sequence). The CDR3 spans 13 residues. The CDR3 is CASSFSGEETQYF. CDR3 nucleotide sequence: TGTGCCAGCAGCTTTAGCGGGGAAGAGACCCAGTACTTC.

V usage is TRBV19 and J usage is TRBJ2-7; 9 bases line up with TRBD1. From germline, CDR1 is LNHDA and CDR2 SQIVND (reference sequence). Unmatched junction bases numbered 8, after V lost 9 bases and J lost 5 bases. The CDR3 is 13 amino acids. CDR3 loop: CASKGQGINEQYF. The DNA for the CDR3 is TGTGCCAGCAAAGGACAGGGGATCAACGAGCAGTACTTC. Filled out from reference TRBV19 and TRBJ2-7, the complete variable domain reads DGGITQSPKYLFRKEGQNVTLSCEQNLNHDAMYWYRQDPGQGLRLIYYSQIVNDFQKGDIAEGYSVSREKKESFPLTVTSAQKNPTAFYLCASKGQGINEQYFGPGTRLTVT.

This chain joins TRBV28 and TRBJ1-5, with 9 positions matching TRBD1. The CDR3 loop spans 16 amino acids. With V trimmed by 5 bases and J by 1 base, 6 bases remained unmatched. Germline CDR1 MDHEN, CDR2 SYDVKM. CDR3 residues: CASSPMTGGSNQPQHF. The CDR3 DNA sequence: TGTGCCAGCAGTCCCATGACAGGGGGAAGCAATCAGCCCCAGCATTTT.